The entry below gives a single TCR beta chain sequence along with its context. Its specificity is unknown. The sample comes from a study of cytomegalovirus exposure and HLA in healthy donors. Points from the study as a whole: Accurate HLA-A and HLA-B prediction from TCR beta sequences was reported for most subjects.

PCR primers comprised 60 Vbeta and 13 Jbeta primers. Profiling relied on immunoSEQ multiplex PCR, and the TCRdb table lists in-frame clones only, not all of them. The table includes 65,000 to 75,000 clones, 74% detected once. This CDR3 has 15 residues. The V end lost 1 base, the J end lost 7 bases, and 14 bases lay between the germline ends. Germline V gene sequence: CDR1 SGHTS, CDR2 YDEGEE. Sequencing was done on a sample of PBMCs. The V gene is TRBV5-8, the J gene TRBJ1-4; the D gene is possibly TRBD1 (5 bases). This clonotype was obtained from a woman aged 60-75 years in good health and CMV-seropositive. In DNA, the CDR3 is TGTGCCAGCAGCTTGTCATCAGGGTATCGTGAAAAACTGTTTTTT. As protein: CASSLSSGYREKLFF. The whole variable domain, filled in from reference TRBV5-8 and TRBJ1-4, reads EAGVTQSPTHLIKTRGQQATLRCSPISGHTSVYWYQQALGLGLQFLLWYDEGEERNRGNFPPRFSGRQFPNYSSELNVNALELEDSALYLCASSLSSGYREKLFFGSGTQLSVL.